The rows below give T cell receptor beta chains drawn from one sample of a study of B cell selection in AIRE deficiency. Some clones are missing from TCRdb's copy, which holds only in-frame ones; the method was immunoSEQ multiplex PCR. The data show roughly 18,000 clones, approximately 94% seen once. Material for sequencing was CD4+CD25+ Tregs sorted from PBMCs. These TCRs come from a human donor in good health. Both conserved end residues are part of each CDR3. The D gene is left open where the match is weak. Clone size appears in some rows only: once, few, many, or a class for an expanded clone.

16 | NA | TRBJ1-5 | NA | TRBV4-1 | CASSQSGTASNQPQHF | TGCGCCAGCAGCCAGTCCGGGACTGCAAGCAATCAGCCCCAGCATTTT
16 | NA | TRBJ1-5 | NA | TRBV18 | CASSPPRTNSNQPQHF | TGTGCCAGCTCACCACCCAGGACAAATAGCAATCAGCCCCAGCATTTT
16 | NA | TRBJ2-2 | NA | TRBV5-6 | CASSLLAGRLTGELFF | TGTGCCAGCAGCTTGCTCGCGGGGCGTCTCACCGGGGAGCTGTTTTTT
14 | NA | TRBJ1-2 | NA | TRBV4-2 | CASSQGAGHYGYTF | TGTGCCAGCAGCCAAGGGGCGGGACACTATGGCTACACCTTC
14 | NA | TRBJ2-5 | NA | TRBV11-2 | CASSLDSGTETQYF | TGTGCCAGCAGCTTAGATAGCGGCACAGAGACCCAGTACTTC
16 | NA | TRBJ1-1 | NA | TRBV19 | CASRRLGTQGNTEAFF | TGTGCCAGTCGCCGACTCGGGACCCAGGGGAACACTGAAGCTTTCTTT
15 | once | TRBJ2-5 | NA | TRBV18 | CASSPAGREKETQYF | TGTGCCAGCTCACCAGCAGGCAGGGAGAAAGAGACCCAGTACTTC
12 | NA | TRBJ1-2 | NA | TRBV2 | CASSEPRIGYTF | TGTGCCAGCAGTGAGCCCAGGATTGGCTACACCTTC
15 | NA | TRBJ1-5 | NA | TRBV28 | CASSLPGHNKPAPAF | TGTGCCAGCAGTTTACCAGGACATAATAAACCGGCCCCAGCATTT
16 | NA | TRBJ2-1 | NA | TRBV5-6 | CASSSGHSRVYNEQFF | TGTGCCAGCAGCTCGGGGCACAGCAGAGTATACAATGAGCAGTTCTTC
18 | NA | TRBJ2-6 | TRBD2 | TRBV4-1 | CASSRGLAGVSGANVLTF | TGCGCCAGCAGCCGAGGACTAGCGGGCGTCTCTGGGGCCAACGTCCTGACTTTC
13 | NA | TRBJ2-6 | NA | TRBV10-2 | CASSVLGANVLTF | TGCGCCAGCAGTGTTCTTGGGGCCAACGTCCTGACTTTC
14 | NA | TRBJ2-7 | TRBD1 | TRBV5-5 | CASSLDRDSYEQYF | TGTGCCAGCAGCCTGGACAGGGACTCCTACGAGCAGTACTTC
15 | NA | TRBJ2-3 | TRBD2 | TRBV7-2 | CASRKTSGSTDTQYF | TGTGCCAGCAGAAAGACTAGCGGGAGCACAGATACGCAGTATTTT
17 | NA | TRBJ1-4 | TRBD1 | TRBV6-1 | CASSEVGRGRANEKLFF | TGTGCCAGCAGTGAAGTTGGCAGGGGGCGAGCTAATGAAAAACTGTTTTTT
15 | NA | TRBJ2-1 | NA | TRBV5-1 | CASSPPGHSLNKEFF | TGCGCCAGCAGCCCTCCGGGACACTCCCTCAACAAGGAGTTCTTC
15 | NA | TRBJ2-7 | TRBD2 | TRBV9 | CASSVAPAGVGEQYF | TGTGCCAGCAGCGTAGCCCCGGCGGGAGTCGGTGAGCAGTACTTC
15 | NA | TRBJ2-7 | TRBD2 | TRBV11-3 | CASSLMAGGLHEQYF | TGTGCCAGCAGCTTAATGGCGGGAGGTTTACACGAGCAGTACTTC
11 | NA | TRBJ2-1 | NA | TRBV11-2 | CASSRRHGQFF | TGTGCCAGCAGCAGGAGACATGGGCAGTTCTTC
15 | NA | TRBJ1-3 | NA | TRBV19 | CASSIYLSSGNTIYF | TGTGCCAGTAGTATCTATCTGAGCTCTGGAAACACCATATATTTT
13 | NA | TRBJ1-1 | TRBD1 | TRBV7-3 | CASSLLGDSPAFF | TGTGCCAGCAGCTTATTGGGGGACAGTCCCGCTTTCTTT
15 | NA | TRBJ1-3 | NA | TRBV6-6 | CASSYSVDAGNTIYF | TGTGCCAGCAGTTATTCGGTGGATGCTGGAAACACCATATATTTT
13 | NA | TRBJ2-7 | NA | TRBV6-5 | CASSYRQSYEQYF | TGTGCCAGCAGTTACCGACAGTCCTACGAGCAGTACTTC
16 | NA | TRBJ1-6 | TRBD1 | TRBV4-3 | CASSQLLGQGNSPLHF | TGCGCCAGCAGCCAGCTACTGGGACAGGGAAATTCACCCCTCCACTTT
11 | NA | TRBJ2-7 | TRBD2 | TRBV20-1 | CSAGLVDEQYF | TGCAGTGCTGGACTAGTAGACGAGCAGTACTTC
16 | NA | TRBJ2-1 | NA | TRBV9 | CASSAGARLPYNEQFF | TGTGCCAGCAGCGCGGGGGCGAGACTCCCGTACAATGAGCAGTTCTTC
16 | NA | TRBJ2-1 | NA | TRBV29-1 | CSHPRTLRSSYNEQFF | TGCAGCCACCCGAGGACACTCCGAAGCTCCTACAATGAGCAGTTCTTC
12 | NA | TRBJ2-1 | NA | TRBV29-1 | CSVTGSYNEQFF | TGCAGCGTTACAGGCTCCTACAATGAGCAGTTCTTC
15 | NA | TRBJ2-2 | TRBD1 | TRBV19 | CASTPDRGHTGELFF | TGTGCCAGTACCCCGGACAGGGGCCACACCGGGGAGCTGTTTTTT
14 | NA | TRBJ2-1 | NA | TRBV6-5 | CASSLTAVYNEQFF | TGTGCCAGCTCCCTAACGGCCGTTTACAATGAGCAGTTCTTC
14 | NA | TRBJ1-2 | NA | TRBV28 | CASRTLQGSYGYTF | TGTGCCAGCAGGACTCTACAGGGATCTTATGGCTACACCTTC
11 | NA | TRBJ2-7 | NA | TRBV25-1 | CASRGHYEQYF | TGTGCCAGCAGGGGCCATTACGAGCAGTACTTC
15 | NA | TRBJ2-5 | NA | TRBV5-6 | CASIPRGARQETQYF | TGTGCCAGCATCCCTAGGGGCGCTCGCCAAGAGACCCAGTACTTC
15 | NA | TRBJ2-5 | TRBD2 | TRBV5-6 | CASSWGGRTIETQYF | TGTGCCAGCAGCTGGGGGGGGAGGACCATAGAGACCCAGTACTTC
16 | NA | TRBJ2-6 | NA | TRBV5-1 | CASSLLPNSGANVLTF | TGCGCCAGCAGCTTACTGCCTAACTCTGGGGCCAACGTCCTGACTTTC
14 | NA | TRBJ2-7 | TRBD1 | TRBV7-9 | CASSRTGPTYEQYF | TGTGCCAGCAGCCGGACAGGTCCCACCTACGAGCAGTACTTC
15 | NA | TRBJ2-7 | NA | TRBV14 | CASSQGYGPSYEQYF | TGTGCCAGCAGCCAGGGGTATGGACCTTCCTACGAGCAGTACTTC
12 | NA | TRBJ2-7 | TRBD1 | TRBV2 | CASDRGTYEQYF | TGTGCCAGCGACAGGGGAACCTACGAGCAGTACTTC
14 | NA | TRBJ2-1 | TRBD1 | TRBV5-5 | CASSARQGQGEQFF | TGTGCCAGCAGCGCGCGACAGGGCCAGGGTGAGCAGTTCTTC
17 | NA | TRBJ2-7 | TRBD2 | TRBV4-1 | CASSQDTGLAESYEQYF | TGCGCCAGCAGCCAAGATACCGGACTAGCGGAATCCTACGAGCAGTACTTC